Reported below is one TCR beta chain. The entry originates in a study of Ad26.COV2.S vaccination and SARS-CoV-2 variants. The germline gives CDR1 MNHNY, CDR2 SVGAGI (reference sequence). This CDR3 has 15 residues. V lost 0 bases to trimming and J lost 4 bases, with 10 bases between them. Specified treatment: some 19 received Ad26.COV2.S at low or high dose, single or two shots; about 5 received placebo; per-sample allocation not given. Sampling occurred on day 63 after the first vaccine or placebo injection. Profiled with immunoSEQ multiplex PCR; TCRdb holds only in-frame clones, not every one. This sample carries around 450,000 clones, about 91% of them seen once, and the ten largest clones take 2.5% to 3%.

The receptor was isolated from a person between 18 and 60 years old who received the Ad26.COV2.S COVID-19 vaccine or a placebo. The material was peripheral blood, obtained in a trial of Ad26.COV2.S vaccine versus placebo. The chain employs TRBV6-6 and TRBJ1-5; D not resolved. For the CDR3, the DNA is TGTGCCAGCAGTTACTCTTCGGGGATAAATCAGCCCCAGCATTTT. This codes for CASSYSSGINQPQHF.